This TCR beta chain was sequenced for a study of CD8+CD57+ T cells in acquired aplastic anemia. Study details: The sorted CD4+ and CD8+ cells yielded an average approximately 3 ug of DNA. Roughly 10.8 million reads were obtained on average for healthy donor CD4+ cells. Points from the study as a whole: The same twenty-nine CD8+ CDR3 sequences occurred in patients and in controls. Patients did not significantly differ from controls in CD8+ Simpson's diversity.

This clonotype was seen many times. The antigen is not known. This CDR3 contains 14 residues. V was clipped by 6 bases and J by 0 bases; unmatched bases: 2. Researchers used genomic DNA as the template to profile TCR beta VDJ and CDR3. TCRdb processed the reads anew with MiXCR; each CDR3 protein has one entry. Of about 190,000 distinct CDR3 sequences listed, about 53% were seen once; the top ten hold about 15%. The genes are TRBV12-3 or TRBV12-4 and TRBJ2-1, with TRBD2 matching over 7 bases. The sequence came from a human donor in good health, serving as a control. Sequencing used sorted CD4+, CD8+, or CD8+CD57+ T cells (not recorded which) from PBMCs. CDR3 nucleotides: TGTGCCAGCAGCGGGGGGAGCTCCTACAATGAGCAGTTCTTC. It encodes CASSGGSSYNEQFF.